The rows below give T cell receptor beta chains drawn from one sample of a study of T cell responses to AZD1222 COVID-19 vaccine. Clones were sequenced by immunoSEQ multiplex PCR, and TCRdb holds only the in-frame ones, with some missing. The sample carries 79,000 or so clones, approximately 89% recorded once. Material: peripheral blood, obtained 28 days after the second AZD1222 dose. These receptors came from an adult who received the AZD1222 COVID-19 vaccine. Each CDR3 is given without its conserved first and last residue. The order of the fields is V gene, J gene, D gene, CDR3 protein. D genes are given only for firm matches.

v_gene: TRBV3-1/TRBV3-2; j_gene: TRBJ1-6; d_gene: TRBD1; CDR3aa: ASSPVDRGGSPLH
v_gene: TRBV5-4; j_gene: TRBJ2-1; d_gene: TRBD1; CDR3aa: ASSAGQGSNEQF
v_gene: TRBV6-5; j_gene: TRBJ1-1; d_gene: .; CDR3aa: ASSYTSRGNLEAF
v_gene: TRBV4-1; j_gene: TRBJ1-1; d_gene: .; CDR3aa: ASSQGQAGYTEAF
v_gene: TRBV10-2; j_gene: TRBJ1-2; d_gene: .; CDR3aa: ASSESARGADGYT
v_gene: TRBV19; j_gene: TRBJ2-1; d_gene: .; CDR3aa: ASSIVPQGGYNEQF
v_gene: TRBV5-4; j_gene: TRBJ1-1; d_gene: .; CDR3aa: ASRMRSDLDTEAF
v_gene: TRBV12-3/TRBV12-4; j_gene: TRBJ2-1; d_gene: TRBD1; CDR3aa: ASSPTGLEQF
v_gene: TRBV30; j_gene: TRBJ2-7; d_gene: .; CDR3aa: AWSKGTDAYEQY
v_gene: TRBV6-6; j_gene: TRBJ1-4; d_gene: .; CDR3aa: ASSYGGGDEKLF
v_gene: TRBV6-5; j_gene: TRBJ2-5; d_gene: .; CDR3aa: ASRVRETQY
v_gene: TRBV6-4; j_gene: TRBJ1-6; d_gene: TRBD1; CDR3aa: ASGEGQGYSPLH
v_gene: TRBV7-3; j_gene: TRBJ2-3; d_gene: TRBD2; CDR3aa: ASSQISGGTDTQY
v_gene: TRBV5-1; j_gene: TRBJ2-7; d_gene: TRBD1; CDR3aa: ASSGRTGDEQY
v_gene: TRBV2; j_gene: TRBJ2-5; d_gene: .; CDR3aa: ASSPGETQY
v_gene: TRBV10-3; j_gene: TRBJ1-1; d_gene: .; CDR3aa: AISEFKTATRSTEAF
v_gene: TRBV3-1/TRBV3-2; j_gene: TRBJ1-2; d_gene: .; CDR3aa: ASSPTPGPPYT
v_gene: TRBV15; j_gene: TRBJ2-1; d_gene: .; CDR3aa: ATSSATRFGNEQF
v_gene: TRBV5-4; j_gene: TRBJ1-1; d_gene: .; CDR3aa: ASSLVGSAKTEAF
v_gene: TRBV7-8; j_gene: TRBJ2-1; d_gene: TRBD1; CDR3aa: ASSPRRTGGYNEQF
v_gene: TRBV4-3; j_gene: TRBJ1-2; d_gene: .; CDR3aa: ASSQTVPQAYGYT
v_gene: TRBV25-1; j_gene: TRBJ2-7; d_gene: TRBD1; CDR3aa: ASGQVYEQY
v_gene: TRBV9; j_gene: TRBJ1-5; d_gene: .; CDR3aa: ASSARDDSNQPQH
v_gene: TRBV4-2; j_gene: TRBJ2-3; d_gene: .; CDR3aa: ASSQDDGSTDTQY
v_gene: TRBV5-8; j_gene: TRBJ2-2; d_gene: .; CDR3aa: ASSLAPRGTGELF
v_gene: TRBV1; j_gene: TRBJ2-2; d_gene: .; CDR3aa: TTLPGQGVRTGELF